The 13 T cell receptor beta chains reported below all come from one sample, sequenced in a study of blood T cell repertoires in COVID-19 (TCRdb year 2020). The library was obtained by the immunoSEQ multiplex PCR assay. TCRdb took this table from immuneACCESS and kept in-frame rearrangements with V and J called. Such tables lack part of the clones; where checked against another copy, unresolved V genes explain under half of the gap, and the rest is unexplained. This sample holds about 210,000 clones; around 88% were observed only once. Roughly 1.5% of the sample is taken by the ten largest. The sequenced material came from peripheral blood. These receptors all come from a young man with active or convalescent COVID-19.

J is TRBJ2-5 and V is TRBV18; 13 nucleotides match TRBD2. CDR1 and CDR2 from the germline V gene are KGHSH and LQKENI. This CDR3 spans 16 amino acids. V was pared by 4 bases and J by 3 bases, with 5 bases of the junction left unmatched. CDR3 DNA: TGTGCCAGCTCACGGGGACTAGCGGGGTCTGAAGAGACCCAGTACTTC. Its protein product is CASSRGLAGSEETQYF.

This clone showed up just once. The V call is TRBV10-3, the J call TRBJ2-3; perhaps TRBD2 as D (5 bases). Trimming removed 6 bases at V and 0 bases at J, with 7 bases between. Germline V gives CDR1 ENHRY, CDR2 SYGVKD. This CDR3 has 13 amino acids. This CDR3 reads CAIRGGSTDTQYF. The CDR3 DNA reads as TGTGCCATCAGGGGCGGGAGCACAGATACGCAGTATTTT.

The gene calls are TRBV5-4 and TRBJ1-1; 10 positions match TRBD1. Per germline, CDR1 SGHNT and CDR2 YYREEE (reference sequence). The ends lost 4 bases at V and 3 bases at J; junction bases unmatched: 9. This CDR3 is 16 amino acids long. The CDR3, as DNA: TGTGCCAGCAGCGTCCCGACAGGGGGCGCAGACACTGAAGCTTTCTTT. This translates into CASSVPTGGADTEAFF.

This rearrangement joins TRBV12-3 or TRBV12-4 to TRBJ1-1; D might be TRBD1 (5 bases). The CDR3 totals 13 residues. With 7 bases removed from V and 3 bases from J, the gap between germline ends came to 12 bases. CDR3 nucleotide sequence: TGTGCCAGCACACGGCCGGGGGACACTGAAGCTTTCTTT. Residues: CASTRPGDTEAFF.

This chain links TRBV7-6 with TRBJ2-3; 8 nucleotides align to TRBD1. The trim removed 5 bases at V and 1 base at J, leaving 17 bases unmatched. The CDR3 spans 19 residues. Germline values: CDR1 SGHVS, CDR2 FNYEAQ. The CDR3 region has the DNA TGTGCCAGCAGCCCTGGAATGGTATCGGACAGGGAGGGCACAGATACGCAGTATTTT. Encoded protein: CASSPGMVSDREGTDTQYF.

The chain employs TRBV30 and TRBJ2-1; 14 nucleotides align to TRBD2. This CDR3 is built from 16 residues. Germline V gene data show CDR1 as GTSNPN and CDR2 as SVGIG (reference sequence). V lost 4 bases to trimming and J lost 9 bases; unmatched junction nucleotides: 11. CDR3 region: CAWTIGLAGGPVEQFF. DNA of the CDR3: TGTGCCTGGACCATAGGACTAGCGGGAGGTCCTGTTGAGCAGTTCTTC.

V and J are TRBV30 and TRBJ2-2, with TRBD1 as a possible D gene (6 bases). There are 15 residues in the CDR3. V was cut by 0 bases and J by 4 bases, with 12 bases left in between. Germline CDR1 reads GTSNPN; CDR2 reads SVGIG (reference sequence). In nucleotides, the CDR3 is TGTGCCTGGAGTGTGGGCAGGGGTAGCACCGGGGAGCTGTTTTTT. As protein: CAWSVGRGSTGELFF.

The rearrangement links TRBV18 to TRBJ2-7, with 12 bases matching TRBD1. The trim removed 3 bases at V and 9 bases at J, leaving 9 bases unmatched. Germline CDR1 is KGHSH and CDR2 is LQKENI. This CDR3 has 15 amino acids. CDR3 in amino acids: CASSPKGQGALRQYF. CDR3 in DNA: TGTGCCAGCTCACCCAAGGGACAGGGGGCGCTTAGGCAGTACTTC.

The rearrangement uses TRBV9 and TRBJ1-4; tentatively, D is TRBD1 (6 bases). Germline loops: CDR1 SGDLS, CDR2 YYNGEE. There are 17 residues in the CDR3. V was cut by 0 bases and J by 7 bases, with 19 bases left in between. The CDR3 DNA reads TGTGCCAGCAGCGTAGCCCACGGCGGGGGGCGAGGTGAAAAACTGTTTTTT. Translation gives CASSVAHGGGRGEKLFF.

This chain links TRBV5-4 with TRBJ2-5; D is possibly TRBD2 (5 bases). Germline CDR1 reads SGHNT; CDR2 reads YYREEE (reference sequence). The CDR3 is 14 residues long. The germline V and J ends were trimmed by 4 bases and 5 bases, with 15 bases remaining between them. The CDR3 nucleotides read TGTGCCAGCAGCCGGACTCTTGGAGACGAGACCCAGTACTTC. Encoded protein: CASSRTLGDETQYF.

The rearrangement uses TRBV10-1 and TRBJ2-3; D is possibly TRBD2 (6 bases). The V end lost 8 bases, the J end lost 3 bases, and 18 bases lay between the germline ends. CDR1 is WNHNN and CDR2 is SYGVQD in the germline V gene (reference sequence). This CDR3 comprises 15 residues. CDR3: CASSIGSGRTDTQYF. CDR3 sequence (DNA): TGCGCCAGCTCGATTGGGAGTGGGAGGACAGATACGCAGTATTTT.

This clone was seen just once. Other DNA sequences in the same sample also yield this CDR3. The J gene is TRBJ2-7, the V gene TRBV5-4; no reliable D call. V was pared by 0 bases and J by 0 bases, with 4 bases between. The CDR3 is 13 amino acids. Germline V lookup: CDR1 SGHNT, CDR2 YYREEE (reference sequence). The CDR3 coding sequence is TGTGCCAGCAGCTTGGCCGGCTCCTACGAGCAGTACTTC. Translation gives CASSLAGSYEQYF.

This chain joins TRBV28 and TRBJ2-1; 14 bases match TRBD2. Germline lookup yields CDR1 MDHEN and CDR2 SYDVKM. Trimming cost V 5 bases and J 4 bases; bases outside gene matches: 7. The CDR3 totals 17 residues. The DNA for the CDR3 is TGTGCCAGCAGTCTTGGACTAGCGGGGGGCCTATACAATGAGCAGTTCTTC. Translation gives CASSLGLAGGLYNEQFF.